This T cell receptor beta chain was captured in a study of T cell changes during pregnancy in multiple sclerosis (dated by TCRdb to about 2019). Background on the whole study: The study looked at changes in the T cell repertoire across pregnancy in women with multiple sclerosis.

Deletion took 5 bases off V and 3 bases off J, with a span of 19 bases between the germline ends. CDR1 SNHLY and CDR2 FYNNEI were looked up in the germline V gene. From cysteine to phenylalanine, the CDR3 is 16 amino acids long. CDR3 DNA only is kept here, 48 bases in frame from base 1. Receptor amplification or capture employed the immunoSEQ multiplex PCR assay. In its TCRdb copy, this immuneACCESS table keeps in-frame sequences only and misses some clones. Where compared with another copy, unresolved V genes explain less than half of these, and the others have no known cause. The sample contains 15,000 to 20,000 clones, approximately 88% of them found a single time. Over 4.5% of the sample is held by the ten biggest clonotypes. Comments on this clone: Its antigen is currently not known. Per-nucleotide qualities are absent, and no much larger clonotype sits a single base away.

The sequence came from a female donor in good health, enrolled as a control in a pregnancy study. The chain is assembled from TRBV2 and TRBJ1-1; D gene: possibly TRBD1, on 5 matching bases. Here the sequenced sample was CD8+ T cells from peripheral blood mononuclear cells, taken after pregnancy. The CDR3 is CASSLDSESRHTEAFF. DNA sequence: TGTGCCAGCAGTCTTGACAGCGAGTCGAGGCACACTGAAGCTTTCTTT.